The clone carrying this TCR beta chain occurred many times. This sample is drawn from a study of CD8 T cells in ankylosing spondylitis. Germline CDR1 and CDR2: MGHDK and SYGVNS. V lost 5 bases and J 7 bases, leaving 14 bases between the germline ends. This CDR3 region has 13 residues. A quantitative 5'-RACE method, one with molecular barcodes, was used to make TCR beta libraries. TCRdb reprocessed the 5' RACE reads with MiXCR, giving one entry per CDR3 protein. The sample holds a few hundred thousand distinct CDR3 sequences, 9.5% to 12% seen once. The specimen was blood, either unsorted or a sorted T cell fraction (not recorded which). This sequence joins TRBV25-1 and TRBJ2-5; D gene unclear. This clonotype was sampled from a male donor with ankylosing spondylitis or in good health (not recorded which). CDR3 amino acids: CASSSVGLATQYF. The CDR3 coding sequence is TGTGCCAGCAGTTCCGTAGGGTTGGCGACCCAGTACTTC.